One and the same sample provided the 27 T cell receptor beta chains below, sequenced in a study of blood T cell repertoires in COVID-19. Clones were sequenced by immunoSEQ multiplex PCR, and TCRdb holds only the in-frame ones, with some missing. The profile shows about 210,000 clones, around 90% of them singletons. The source material was PBMCs or T cells enriched from blood (not recorded which). The receptors were gathered from a woman aged 18-29 years who had recovered from COVID-19.

V and J are TRBV6-5 and TRBJ1-4; D is possibly TRBD1 (5 bases). CDR1 and CDR2 from the germline V gene are MNHEY and SVGAGI. The ends were cut back, 6 bases at V and 2 bases at J, with 10 bases in the middle. The CDR3 spans 14 residues. The CDR3 DNA sequence: TGTGCCAGCAGGCCAGGGTTTACTAATGAAAAACTGTTTTTT. Its translation is CASRPGFTNEKLFF.

This chain uses TRBV7-9 with TRBJ2-3; perhaps TRBD2 as D (5 bases). V gave up 0 bases and J gave up 6 bases, with 7 bases separating them. The length of the CDR3 is 13 residues. In germline, CDR1 is SEHNR, CDR2 FQNEAQ (reference sequence). The CDR3 DNA is TGTGCCAGCAGCTTAGCGGGCGGGGATACGCAGTATTTT. Protein: CASSLAGGDTQYF.

The V and J genes are TRBV11-2 and TRBJ1-4; D remains unclear. CDR3 length: 15 amino acids. The V gene lost 5 bases and the J gene lost 3 bases, with 13 bases spanning the gap. CDR1 SGHAT and CDR2 FQNNGV come from the germline V gene. Here the CDR3 reads CASSPGAVSNEKLFF. CDR3 in DNA: TGTGCCAGCAGCCCCGGTGCGGTTTCTAATGAAAAACTGTTTTTT.

This rearrangement joins TRBV6-5 to TRBJ1-1; D remains ambiguous. V was trimmed by 3 bases and J by 4 bases, leaving 6 bases between them. CDR1 and CDR2 (germline): MNHEY, SVGAGI. This CDR3 has 12 residues. Here the CDR3 DNA reads TGTGCCAGCAGTTATGTAGCCACTGAAGCTTTCTTT. It encodes CASSYVATEAFF.

On this clone itself: Other nucleotide sequences from this sample produce the same CDR3. The chain combines TRBV28 with TRBJ1-5; D gene ambiguous. This CDR3 region has 15 residues. V was clipped by 2 bases and J by 1 base, with 9 bases between them. Germline CDR1 MDHEN, CDR2 SYDVKM. Here the CDR3 reads CASSLMANSNQPQHF. CDR3 bases: TGTGCCAGCAGTTTAATGGCCAACAGCAATCAGCCCCAGCATTTT.

The chain is built from TRBV15 and TRBJ2-7; perhaps TRBD2 as D (5 bases). The CDR3 contains 12 residues. CDR1 and CDR2 from the germline V gene are LNHNV and YYDKDF (reference sequence). Trimming took off 6 bases at V and 5 bases at J, with 11 bases between the two ends. The DNA for the CDR3 is TGTGCCACCAGGGATCCGGGGAACGAGCAGTACTTC. Translated, it gives CATRDPGNEQYF.

The rearrangement joins TRBV12-5 to TRBJ1-2; 9 positions match TRBD1. The CDR3 is 11 amino acids. Germline V gene data show CDR1 as LGHNT and CDR2 as FRNRAP. The J segment lost 13 bases and the V segment lost 5 bases, leaving 5 bases of the junction unmatched. The CDR3 protein is CASGPDRGSTF. In DNA, the CDR3 is TGTGCTAGTGGTCCTGACAGGGGGAGCACCTTC.

DNA of the CDR3: TGCGCCAGCAGTGGCGACAGGGACCCCTCCTACGAGCAGTACTTC. Residues: CASSGDRDPSYEQYF. The rearrangement joins TRBV10-1 to TRBJ2-7, with TRBD1 matching 7 bases. The germline V gene has CDR1 WNHNN and CDR2 SYGVQD (reference sequence). Trimming took 4 bases from V and 0 from J; bases not matched to a gene: 6. The length of the CDR3 is 15 residues.

The rearrangement joins TRBV30 to TRBJ2-2; maybe TRBD1 (6 bases). Germline CDR1 GTSNPN, CDR2 SVGIG (reference sequence). The CDR3 has 14 amino acids. V gave up 4 bases and J gave up 5 bases, with 14 bases separating them. CDR3 region: CAWNRLGATGELFF. CDR3 coding DNA: TGTGCCTGGAACCGTTTGGGGGCTACCGGGGAGCTGTTTTTT.

The V gene is TRBV19, the J gene TRBJ2-3; 13 nucleotides match TRBD2. Per the germline V gene, CDR1 is LNHDA and CDR2 is SQIVND (reference sequence). V dropped 5 bases and J dropped 5; count of bases not matched to a gene: 1. CDR3 length: 14 residues. CDR3 sequence (DNA): TGTGCCAGTAGTGGGACTAGCGGGATAGATACGCAGTATTTT. This gives the protein CASSGTSGIDTQYF.

This clone was observed a handful of times. The V gene is TRBV18, the J gene TRBJ2-5, with D unresolved. Germline CDR1 KGHSH, CDR2 LQKENI. Between the trimmed V and J ends, which lost 5 bases and 5 bases, there was a span of 6 bases. The CDR3 loop spans 11 amino acids. CDR3 nucleotides: TGTGCCAGCTCAGTGGAGGAGACCCAGTACTTC. It specifies CASSVEETQYF.

The chain employs TRBV30 and TRBJ1-5; D gene unclear. V lost 0 bases and J lost 7, with 10 bases in between. The germline CDR1 and CDR2 sequences are GTSNPN and SVGIG (reference sequence). This CDR3 is 13 amino acids long. The chain's CDR3 is CAWSVWGAQPQHF. DNA for the CDR3: TGTGCCTGGAGTGTCTGGGGAGCGCAGCCCCAGCATTTT.

The chain combines TRBV12-5 with TRBJ1-1, with TRBD1 matching over 9 bases. The germline gives CDR1 LGHNT, CDR2 FRNRAP. The CDR3 extends over 15 amino acids. J lost 10 bases, V lost 5 bases, and 14 bases had no gene match. The CDR3 region is CASGTNPGQGIGAFF. CDR3 DNA sequence: TGTGCTAGTGGTACCAACCCGGGACAGGGAATCGGAGCTTTCTTT. The full variable domain, completed using reference TRBV12-5 and TRBJ1-1, is DARVTQTPRHKVTEMGQEVTMRCQPILGHNTVFWYRQTMMQGLELLAYFRNRAPLDDSGMPKDRFSAEMPDATLATLKIQPSEPRDSAVYFCASGTNPGQGIGAFFGQGTRLTVV.

V usage is TRBV24-1 and J usage is TRBJ2-7; 9 positions agree with TRBD1. The CDR3 runs 13 residues. With 7 bases clipped from V and 7 bases from J, the junction kept 7 bases outside the gene matches. Per the germline V gene, CDR1 is KGHDR and CDR2 is SFDVKD. CDR3 in DNA: TGTGCCACCAGAGGACAGGGGACCGAAGAGCAGTACTTC. It encodes CATRGQGTEEQYF.

The chain combines TRBV2 with TRBJ1-1; TRBD1 matches at 9 bases. Germline V gene lookup returns CDR1 SNHLY and CDR2 FYNNEI. This CDR3 region has 13 residues. The ends lost 8 bases at V and 7 bases at J; junction bases unmatched: 8. CDR3 residues: CASHRGLAIEAFF. The CDR3 DNA is TGTGCCAGCCACAGGGGGCTAGCGATTGAAGCTTTCTTT.

The DNA for the CDR3 is TGTGCCAGCAGCTTTCGGGACAGTCATTACGAGCAGTACTTC. It specifies CASSFRDSHYEQYF. The chain recombines TRBV5-6 with TRBJ2-7, with 7 bases fitting TRBD1. Germline assignment: CDR1 SGHDT and CDR2 YYEEEE. CDR3 length: 14 residues. V dropped 2 bases and J dropped 4; count of bases not matched to a gene: 6.

This clone was seen a few times. The rearrangement uses TRBV13 and TRBJ1-1, with no clear D. Deletions cut 3 bases from V and 5 bases from J, with 10 bases between. There are 13 residues in the CDR3. Germline V lookup: CDR1 PRHDT, CDR2 FYEKMQ (reference sequence). The CDR3 loop reads CASSFRGLTEAFF. The CDR3 DNA sequence: TGTGCCAGCAGCTTCCGGGGATTAACTGAAGCTTTCTTT.

The rearrangement joins TRBV5-4 to TRBJ2-1; the match to TRBD2 covers 12 bases. Trimming at V came to 4 bases and at J to 8 bases, leaving 7 bases not matched to a gene. This CDR3 is 15 amino acids long. Germline loops: CDR1 SGHNT, CDR2 YYREEE (reference sequence). The CDR3 sequence is CASSTLAGGLYEQFF. The CDR3 DNA follows: TGTGCCAGCAGCACCCTAGCGGGGGGGTTGTATGAGCAGTTCTTC.

The rearrangement links TRBV4-2 to TRBJ1-1; possible D gene TRBD1, 6 bases. In germline, CDR1 is LGHNA, CDR2 YNFKEQ. The germline V and J ends were trimmed by 4 bases and 5 bases, with 20 bases remaining between them. The CDR3 totals 16 residues. CDR3 in DNA: TGTGCCAGCAGCCGAAACTCACAGGGTGGGGGAACTGAAGCTTTCTTT. Its translation: CASSRNSQGGGTEAFF.

The rearrangement uses TRBV11-3 and TRBJ2-7; 9 nucleotides line up with TRBD1. Germline CDR1 SGHNT, CDR2 YENEEA. The V segment lost 5 bases and the J segment 6 bases; nucleotides outside the gene matches: 8. CDR3 length: 14 amino acids. The CDR3: CASSRRTGEGEQYF. CDR3 in DNA: TGTGCCAGCAGCCGCCGGACAGGGGAGGGCGAGCAGTACTTC.

The chain uses TRBV18 and TRBJ1-1, with 7 nucleotides matching TRBD1. The CDR3 has 15 residues. Germline V gene lookup returns CDR1 KGHSH and CDR2 LQKENI. V lost 2 bases to trimming and J lost 0 bases; unmatched junction nucleotides: 3. The CDR3 loop is CASSPGDSMNTEAFF. CDR3 DNA sequence: TGTGCCAGCTCACCAGGGGACAGCATGAACACTGAAGCTTTCTTT.

The V and J genes are TRBV11-2 and TRBJ1-5; a possible D gene is TRBD1 (5 bases). The CDR3 is made up of 13 amino acids. Trimming took off 3 bases at V and 6 bases at J, with 9 bases between the two ends. CDR1 and CDR2 (germline): SGHAT, FQNNGV. CDR3 sequence (DNA): TGTGCCAGCAGCTTGGGGGGAATTCAGCCCCAGCATTTT. It is translated as CASSLGGIQPQHF.

The chain uses TRBV1 and TRBJ2-7; the table's D call TRBD2 went unverified against the DNA. TRBV1 is marked as a pseudogene. The CDR3 consists of 16 residues. The CDR3 here is CTSSQEAGASSYEQYF. In DNA, the CDR3 is TGCACCAGCAGCCAAGAGGCGGGGGCGAGCTCCTACGAGCAGTACTTC.

DNA for the CDR3: TGTGCCAGCAGTTTAAATGGGGCTTCTGGCTACACCTTC. Protein sequence: CASSLNGASGYTF. The rearrangement uses TRBV12-3 or TRBV12-4 and TRBJ1-2; D might be TRBD1 (5 bases). The V end lost 2 bases, the J end lost 7 bases, and 11 bases lay between the germline ends. This CDR3 contains 13 residues.

This clone was picked up one time. V gene TRBV3-1 (or the pseudogene TRBV3-2) combines with J gene TRBJ1-1; 8 bases are a match to TRBD1. CDR1 is LGHDT and CDR2 is YNNKEL in the germline V gene (reference sequence). The trim removed 0 bases at V and 4 bases at J, leaving 10 bases unmatched. This CDR3 has 17 amino acids. CDR3 residues: CASSQERGDRGGTEAFF. DNA for the CDR3: TGTGCCAGCAGCCAAGAAAGAGGAGACAGGGGAGGCACTGAAGCTTTCTTT.

This chain connects TRBV2 to TRBJ1-1, with a possible D match to TRBD1 (6 bases). The germline CDR1 and CDR2 sequences are SNHLY and FYNNEI. The CDR3 has 17 amino acids. V shed 5 bases and J shed 1 base, with 20 bases lying between them. CDR3 loop: CASSRLGRGKGNTEAFF. The CDR3 DNA sequence: TGTGCCAGCAGTCGCTTGGGGAGGGGGAAAGGGAACACTGAAGCTTTCTTT.

The table lists this clone with a count of one. The chain employs TRBV12-3 or TRBV12-4 and TRBJ1-2, with TRBD1 matching 7 bases. This CDR3 has 13 amino acids. The trim removed 8 bases at V and 2 bases at J, leaving 5 bases unmatched. CDR3 DNA sequence: TGTGCCAGCCTAGACAGGGCGAACTATGGCTACACCTTC. This encodes CASLDRANYGYTF.